A single sample is the source of the 7 T cell receptor beta chains below, sequenced in a study of T-cell memory formation after mild COVID-19. TCRdb reprocessed the 5' RACE reads with MiXCR, giving one entry per CDR3 protein. Seen here are about 250,000 distinct CDR3 sequences, roughly 17% observed once, and the top ten hold 23%. Sequenced sample: PBMCs or a T cell subset sorted from them (not recorded which). These receptors were taken from a young man who had mild COVID-19 (a few samples of this study predate the infection). Cell type and time point are not known.

This clonotype was counted many times. The chain is built from TRBV4-3 and TRBJ2-5; D remains unclear. CDR3 length: 11 amino acids. Germline V gene sequence: CDR1 LGHNA, CDR2 YSLEER. V shed 6 bases and J shed 5 bases, with 7 bases lying between them. CDR3 nucleotide sequence: TGCGCCAGCAGTCTGTGGGAGACCCAGTACTTC. Translated, it gives CASSLWETQYF.

This chain links TRBV20-1 with TRBJ2-1, with unresolved D. Germline values: CDR1 DFQATT, CDR2 SNEGSKA (reference sequence). The CDR3 sequence is 10 residues long. Between the trimmed V and J ends, which lost 5 bases and 9 bases, there was a span of 8 bases. CDR3 sequence reads: CSADFGEQFF. CDR3 bases: TGCAGTGCTGATTTTGGTGAGCAGTTCTTC.

This clonotype was seen a few times. The chain carries TRBV7-8 and TRBJ1-5, with unresolved D. Germline V lookup: CDR1 SGHVS, CDR2 FQNEAQ. CDR3 length equals 13 residues. Deletions cut 2 bases from V and 5 bases from J, with 7 bases between. The CDR3 loop is CASSLIGDQPQHF. In DNA, the CDR3 is TGTGCCAGCAGCTTAATCGGGGATCAGCCCCAGCATTTT.

This clonotype was seen a handful of times. The CDR3 spells CSAYRVEAFF. The CDR3 nucleotides are TGCAGTGCGTACAGGGTGGAAGCTTTCTTT. The chain uses TRBV20-1 and TRBJ1-1; tentative D call: TRBD1 (6 bases). The CDR3 spans 10 residues. With 6 bases removed from V and 8 bases from J, the gap between germline ends came to 10 bases. The germline gives CDR1 DFQATT, CDR2 SNEGSKA (reference sequence).

This rearrangement joins TRBV9 to TRBJ2-5; D perhaps matches TRBD2 (5 bases). Germline lookup yields CDR1 SGDLS and CDR2 YYNGEE. V was cut by 5 bases and J by 3 bases, with 20 bases left in between. The CDR3 spans 16 residues. The CDR3: CASSGNSEGGKETQYF. CDR3 in DNA: TGTGCCAGCAGTGGAAATAGTGAGGGCGGCAAAGAGACCCAGTACTTC. Full variable domain (remainder filled in from reference TRBV9 and TRBJ2-5): DSGVTQTPKHLITATGQRVTLRCSPRSGDLSVYWYQQSLDQGLQFLIQYYNGEERAKGNILERFSAQQFPDLHSELNLSSLELGDSALYFCASSGNSEGGKETQYFGPGTRLLVL.

This chain uses TRBV11-2 with TRBJ2-5; D is unclear. V was cut by 1 base and J by 5 bases, with 17 bases left in between. CDR1 is SGHAT and CDR2 is FQNNGV in the germline V gene. The CDR3 sequence is 16 residues long. The DNA for the CDR3 is TGTGCCAGCAGCTTAGTAATAGATGGGGTGTGGGAGACCCAGTACTTC. It translates to CASSLVIDGVWETQYF.

At least ten counts were recorded for this clonotype. The rearrangement joins TRBV4-2 to TRBJ2-5, with D perhaps matching TRBD1 or TRBD2 (7 bases each). Germline lookup yields CDR1 LGHNA and CDR2 YNFKEQ. V lost 1 base, J lost 4 bases, and 16 bases lay in between. CDR3 length: 16 amino acids. The CDR3 nucleotides read TGTGCCAGCAGCCAAGGGGAGGGGGCCAGAAGAGAGACCCAGTACTTC. As protein: CASSQGEGARRETQYF.